A single sample is the source of the 24 T cell receptor beta chains below, sequenced in a study of STAT5B mutations in CD4+ large granular lymphocyte leukemia. The protocol was immunoSEQ multiplex PCR, while the TCRdb copy is restricted to in-frame clones and leaves out a portion. In the table there are about 40,000 clones, more than 80% of which are singletons. The sample was CD4+ T cells from blood buffy coats. Every receptor here comes from a human donor in good health.

The chain couples TRBV7-2 to TRBJ1-2; D ambiguous. The germline CDR1 and CDR2 sequences are SGHTA and FQGNSA. Between the trimmed V and J ends, which lost 5 bases and 8 bases, there was a span of 15 bases. This CDR3 comprises 13 residues. For the CDR3, the DNA is TGTGCCAGCAGCCCCCAAGGAACGGGGGGCTACACCTTC. It is translated as CASSPQGTGGYTF.

This chain links TRBV2 with TRBJ2-3, with D tentatively TRBD1 (5 bases). V dropped 4 bases and J dropped 2 bases, with 10 bases sitting between them. This CDR3 is built from 14 residues. Germline values: CDR1 SNHLY, CDR2 FYNNEI. The CDR3 here is CASSVQGDTDTQYF. CDR3 DNA: TGTGCCAGCAGTGTGCAGGGTGACACAGATACGCAGTATTTT.

This clone was found once. The chain links TRBV11-2 to TRBJ2-1; no clear D. The germline V gene has CDR1 SGHAT and CDR2 FQNNGV. The CDR3 has 12 residues. V was cut by 2 bases and J by 11 bases, with 10 bases left in between. The DNA of the CDR3 is TGTGCCAGCAGCTTAAGCATAGTTCAGCAGTTCTTC. It is translated as CASSLSIVQQFF.

CDR3 residues: CASSLALGGGSTDTQYF. CDR3 coding DNA: TGTGCCAGCAGCTTGGCCTTGGGGGGGGGCAGCACAGATACGCAGTATTTT. The rearrangement uses TRBV5-4 and TRBJ2-3; tentatively, D is TRBD2 (7 bases). The germline gives CDR1 SGHNT, CDR2 YYREEE (reference sequence). The CDR3 consists of 17 residues. Trimming left V 0 bases short and J 0 bases short, with 14 bases between.

This chain links TRBV30 with TRBJ1-3; the D is unclear. The germline V gene encodes CDR1 GTSNPN and CDR2 SVGIG (reference sequence). The CDR3 has 14 amino acids. The V end was cut by 0 bases, the J end by 0 bases, with 6 bases between. CDR3 sequence reads: CAWSVGISGNTIYF. CDR3 nucleotide sequence: TGTGCCTGGAGTGTAGGGATCTCTGGAAACACCATATATTTT. The full variable domain, completed using reference TRBV30 and TRBJ1-3, is SQTIHQWPATLVQPVGSPLSLECTVEGTSNPNLYWYRQAAGRGLQLLFYSVGIGQISSEVPQNLSASRPQDRQFILSSKKLLLSDSGFYLCAWSVGISGNTIYFGEGSWLTVV.

The chain has TRBV21-1 and TRBJ2-7; TRBD1, the D gene given by the table, was not confirmed from the DNA. TRBV21-1 is described as a pseudogene. CDR3 size: 15 residues. CDR3 nucleotide sequence: TGTGCCAGCAGCAAAGAATGGGACAGACCCTACGAGCAGTACTTC. Translated, it gives CASSKEWDRPYEQYF.

The CDR3 region is CASSFLTGLNTEAFF. For the CDR3, the DNA is TGTGCCAGCAGCTTTTTGACAGGGCTGAACACTGAAGCTTTCTTT. The chain links TRBV6-1 to TRBJ1-1, with 7 nucleotides matching TRBD1. The germline V gene has CDR1 MNHNS and CDR2 SASEGT. Trimming cost V 6 bases and J 0 bases; bases outside gene matches: 7. The CDR3 runs to 15 residues.

This chain joins TRBV27 and TRBJ2-1; 14 nucleotides match TRBD2. This CDR3 has 16 amino acids. Per germline, CDR1 MNHEY and CDR2 SMNVEV (reference sequence). J lost 7 bases, V lost 1 base, and 3 bases had no gene match. CDR3 DNA sequence: TGTGCCAGCAGTTTATGGGGACTAGCGGGAGTAAATGAGCAGTTCTTC. It yields the protein CASSLWGLAGVNEQFF.

J is TRBJ2-1 and V is TRBV10-3; 8 bases fit TRBD1. This CDR3 is built from 17 residues. Germline V gene lookup returns CDR1 ENHRY and CDR2 SYGVKD. J was trimmed by 0 bases and V by 10 bases; bases with no gene match: 14. Here the CDR3 reads CATQDREYSSSYNEQFF. The DNA for the CDR3 is TGTGCCACCCAGGACAGGGAGTATTCCAGCTCCTACAATGAGCAGTTCTTC.

The rearrangement links TRBV5-4 to TRBJ1-3, with TRBD1 identical over 7 bases. V shed 1 base, J shed 4 bases, and the junction held 2 bases outside the gene matches. CDR1 is SGHNT, CDR2 YYREEE, per germline (reference sequence). The CDR3 length is 14 residues. The CDR3 nucleotides are TGTGCCAGCAGCTTGACAGGGGCAGGAAACACCATATATTTT. This encodes CASSLTGAGNTIYF.

The genes are TRBV4-2 and TRBJ2-3; D gene ambiguous. V lost 1 base and J lost 5, with 10 bases in between. Germline assignment: CDR1 LGHNA and CDR2 YNFKEQ. The CDR3 loop spans 14 amino acids. CDR3 DNA: TGTGCCAGCAGCCAAGGTAGGGCAAGAGATACGCAGTATTTT. This gives the protein CASSQGRARDTQYF.

This CDR3 is CASYQQGAPTGELFF. The CDR3 DNA follows: TGTGCCAGCTATCAACAGGGGGCGCCCACCGGGGAGCTGTTTTTT. The chain uses TRBV5-6 and TRBJ2-2, with TRBD1 matching over 9 bases. Per germline, CDR1 SGHDT and CDR2 YYEEEE. The CDR3 has 15 residues. V shed 7 bases, J shed 4 bases, and the junction held 8 bases outside the gene matches. The full variable domain, in which reference TRBV5-6 and TRBJ2-2 provide the parts outside the CDR3, is DAGVTQSPTHLIKTRGQQVTLRCSPKSGHDTVSWYQQALGQGPQFIFQYYEEEERQRGNFPDRFSGHQFPNYSSELNVNALLLGDSALYLCASYQQGAPTGELFFGEGSRLTVL.

V and J are TRBV11-2 and TRBJ1-2; 8 bases agree with TRBD1. Unmatched junction bases numbered 4, after V lost 1 base and J lost 6 bases. The CDR3 covers 14 residues. Germline V lookup: CDR1 SGHAT, CDR2 FQNNGV. CDR3 protein: CASSLGVQGDGYTF. CDR3 in DNA: TGTGCCAGCAGCTTAGGCGTACAGGGGGATGGCTACACCTTC. Full variable domain (missing parts from reference TRBV11-2 and TRBJ1-2): EAGVAQSPRYKIIEKRQSVAFWCNPISGHATLYWYQQILGQGPKLLIQFQNNGVVDDSQLPKDRFSAERLKGVDSTLKIQPAKLEDSAVYLCASSLGVQGDGYTFGSGTRLTVV.

The chain uses TRBV27 and TRBJ2-7; 9 bases fit TRBD1. The CDR3 runs 15 residues. The junction had 4 bases not matched to a gene; V was cut back by 2 bases and J by 2 bases. In germline, CDR1 is MNHEY, CDR2 SMNVEV (reference sequence). CDR3 loop: CASSLQGTGTYEQYF. For the CDR3, the DNA is TGTGCCAGCAGTTTACAGGGGACAGGGACCTACGAGCAGTACTTC.

A few counts support this clone. The chain links TRBV6-6 to TRBJ1-2, with D perhaps TRBD1 (5 bases). There are 15 residues in the CDR3. Trimming took off 0 bases at V and 6 bases at J, with 14 bases between the two ends. Germline V CDR1 and CDR2: MNHNY, SVGAGI (reference sequence). CDR3 bases: TGTGCCAGCAGTTACTCGTCGGCAGGGATCAATGGCTACACCTTC. Its translation: CASSYSSAGINGYTF.

V usage is TRBV2 and J usage is TRBJ1-5; D gene uncertain. CDR1 is SNHLY and CDR2 is FYNNEI in the germline V gene. Between the trimmed V and J ends, which lost 7 bases and 8 bases, there was a span of 18 bases. The CDR3 totals 14 residues. In DNA, the CDR3 is TGTGCCAGCAAAGGAGCCAGAGGGTTCGAGCCCCAGCATTTT. Its protein product is CASKGARGFEPQHF.

V is TRBV4-1 and J is TRBJ2-5; 7 nucleotides match TRBD2. This CDR3 region has 17 residues. The J segment lost 0 bases and the V segment lost 0 bases, leaving 7 bases of the junction unmatched. Per the germline V gene, CDR1 is MGHRA and CDR2 is YSYEKL. CDR3 region: CASSQDFPGGDQETQYF. CDR3 coding DNA: TGCGCCAGCAGCCAAGATTTCCCTGGGGGGGACCAAGAGACCCAGTACTTC.

The CDR3 DNA reads as TGTGCCAGCGTTGGCTCCGGACAGGGTGGTGAAGCTTTCTTT. Translating gives CASVGSGQGGEAFF. The chain employs TRBV28 and TRBJ1-1, with 8 nucleotides matching TRBD1. Germline V gene data show CDR1 as MDHEN and CDR2 as SYDVKM. With V trimmed by 8 bases and J by 7 bases, 12 bases remained unmatched. The CDR3 loop spans 14 amino acids. Looking up the rest from reference TRBV28 and TRBJ1-1 gives the full variable domain: DVKVTQSSRYLVKRTGEKVFLECVQDMDHENMFWYRQDPGLGLRLIYFSYDVKMKEKGDIPEGYSVSREKKERFSLILESASTNQTSMYLCASVGSGQGGEAFFGQGTRLTVV.

This chain joins TRBV9 and TRBJ1-1; D is undetermined. Trimming removed 0 bases from V and 1 base from J, with 7 bases in between. The CDR3 extends over 14 amino acids. In germline, CDR1 is SGDLS, CDR2 YYNGEE. DNA of the CDR3: TGTGCCAGCAGCGTAGGCGTTACGAACACTGAAGCTTTCTTT. It encodes CASSVGVTNTEAFF.

This clone was counted only a few times. The V call is TRBV2, the J call TRBJ1-1; a weak D match, TRBD1 (6 bases). The V end was cut by 1 base, the J end by 6 bases, with 9 bases between. The CDR3 is 13 residues long. Per the germline V gene, CDR1 is SNHLY and CDR2 is FYNNEI. The CDR3 protein is CASSEGTASEAFF. The CDR3 nucleotides read TGTGCCAGCAGTGAAGGGACAGCCTCTGAAGCTTTCTTT.

The rearrangement links TRBV6-6 to TRBJ2-5; D remains unclear. The V end was cut by 4 bases, the J end by 4 bases, with 4 bases between. Germline CDR1 MNHNY, CDR2 SVGAGI (reference sequence). The CDR3 runs to 11 residues. CDR3 DNA: TGTGCCAGCAGTTTCTCAGAGACCCAGTACTTC. Translated: CASSFSETQYF.

The chain couples TRBV2 to TRBJ1-4, with D tentatively TRBD1 (5 bases). V gave up 6 bases and J gave up 5 bases, with 13 bases separating them. Germline CDR1 SNHLY, CDR2 FYNNEI. This CDR3 is built from 14 residues. This CDR3 is CASRRTILNEKLFF. CDR3 nucleotide sequence: TGTGCCAGCAGGCGGACAATCCTAAATGAAAAACTGTTTTTT.

The chain joins TRBV6-1 to TRBJ2-2, with D tentatively TRBD2 (6 bases). V lost 7 bases to trimming and J lost 6 bases, with 18 bases between them. The CDR3 extends over 15 amino acids. Per germline, CDR1 MNHNS and CDR2 SASEGT. The CDR3 reads CASIKNGREAGELFF. CDR3 in DNA: TGTGCCAGCATAAAAAACGGCAGGGAGGCCGGGGAGCTGTTTTTT.

The chain recombines TRBV28 with TRBJ1-2; the match to TRBD1 covers 7 bases. This CDR3 contains 15 residues. Germline V lookup: CDR1 MDHEN, CDR2 SYDVKM. With V trimmed by 6 bases and J by 4 bases, 11 bases remained unmatched. The CDR3: CASRPSVGGGYGYTF. As DNA, the CDR3 is TGTGCCAGCAGGCCCTCGGTAGGGGGCGGCTATGGCTACACCTTC.